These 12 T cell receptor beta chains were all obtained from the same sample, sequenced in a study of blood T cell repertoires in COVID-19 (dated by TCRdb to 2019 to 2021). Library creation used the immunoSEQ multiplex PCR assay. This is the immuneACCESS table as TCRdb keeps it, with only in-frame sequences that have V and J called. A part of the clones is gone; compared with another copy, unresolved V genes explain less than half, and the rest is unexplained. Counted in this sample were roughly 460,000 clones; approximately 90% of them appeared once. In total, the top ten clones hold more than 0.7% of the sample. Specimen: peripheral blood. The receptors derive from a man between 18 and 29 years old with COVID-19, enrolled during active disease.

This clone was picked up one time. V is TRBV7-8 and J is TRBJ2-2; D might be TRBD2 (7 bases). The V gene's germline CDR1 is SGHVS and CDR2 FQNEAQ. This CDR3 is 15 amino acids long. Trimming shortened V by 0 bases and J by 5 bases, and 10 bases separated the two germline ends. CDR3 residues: CASSLAGGLTGELFF. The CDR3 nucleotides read TGTGCCAGCAGCTTAGCGGGGGGGCTAACCGGGGAGCTGTTTTTT.

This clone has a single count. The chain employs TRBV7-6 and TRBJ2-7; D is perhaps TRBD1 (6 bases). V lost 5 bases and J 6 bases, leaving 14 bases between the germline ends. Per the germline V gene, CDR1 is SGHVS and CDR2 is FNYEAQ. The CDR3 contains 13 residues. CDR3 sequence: CASSRLQGSEQYF. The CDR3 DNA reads TGTGCCAGCAGCCGGCTACAGGGATCCGAGCAGTACTTC.

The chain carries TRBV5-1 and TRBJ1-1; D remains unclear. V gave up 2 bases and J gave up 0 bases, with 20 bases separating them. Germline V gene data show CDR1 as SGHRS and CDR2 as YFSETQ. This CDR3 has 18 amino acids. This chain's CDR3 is CASSFQIIERVVNTEAFF. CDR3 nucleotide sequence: TGCGCCAGCAGCTTCCAGATCATTGAACGTGTGGTGAACACTGAAGCTTTCTTT.

CDR3 nucleotide sequence: TGTGCCTGGAGTGTAGTGGGGAGGTGGGGACTAGCGGGAGTAAAGACCCAGTACTTC. Its protein is CAWSVVGRWGLAGVKTQYF. The chain has TRBV30 and TRBJ2-5; 14 bases are a match to TRBD2. CDR1 and CDR2 (germline): GTSNPN, SVGIG (reference sequence). The CDR3 totals 19 residues. Unmatched junction bases numbered 15, after V lost 0 bases and J lost 6 bases.

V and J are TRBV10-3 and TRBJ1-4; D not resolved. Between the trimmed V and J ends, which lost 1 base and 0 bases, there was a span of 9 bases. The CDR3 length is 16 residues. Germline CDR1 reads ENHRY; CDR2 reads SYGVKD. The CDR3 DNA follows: TGTGCCATCAGTGAGTACCCGGGAACAACTAATGAAAAACTGTTTTTT. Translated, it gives CAISEYPGTTNEKLFF.

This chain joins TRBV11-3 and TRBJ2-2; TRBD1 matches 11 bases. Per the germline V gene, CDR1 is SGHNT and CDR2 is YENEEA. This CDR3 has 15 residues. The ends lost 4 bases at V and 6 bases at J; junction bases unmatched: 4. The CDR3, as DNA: TGTGCCAGCAGCTCGGACAGGGGGCCGTCCGGGGAGCTGTTTTTT. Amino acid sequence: CASSSDRGPSGELFF.

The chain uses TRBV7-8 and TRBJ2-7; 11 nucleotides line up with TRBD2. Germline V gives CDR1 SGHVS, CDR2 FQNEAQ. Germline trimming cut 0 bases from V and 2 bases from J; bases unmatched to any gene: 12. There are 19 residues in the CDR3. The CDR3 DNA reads TGTGCCAGCAGCTTAGCTAGGCCTAGCGGGGGGTCAAGAACCTACGAGCAGTACTTC. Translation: CASSLARPSGGSRTYEQYF.

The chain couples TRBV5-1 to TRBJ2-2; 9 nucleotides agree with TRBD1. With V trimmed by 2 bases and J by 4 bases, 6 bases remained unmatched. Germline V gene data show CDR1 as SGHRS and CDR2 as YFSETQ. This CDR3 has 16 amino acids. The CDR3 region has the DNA TGCGCCAGCAGCTTCCCCGGGACAGGGACCACCGGGGAGCTGTTTTTT. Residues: CASSFPGTGTTGELFF.

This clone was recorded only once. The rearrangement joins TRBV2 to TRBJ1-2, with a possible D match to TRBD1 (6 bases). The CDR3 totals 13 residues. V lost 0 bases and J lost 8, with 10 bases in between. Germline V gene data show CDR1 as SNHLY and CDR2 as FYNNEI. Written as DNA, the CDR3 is TGTGCCAGCAGTGAAGCGCACAGGGACGGCTACACCTTC. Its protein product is CASSEAHRDGYTF.

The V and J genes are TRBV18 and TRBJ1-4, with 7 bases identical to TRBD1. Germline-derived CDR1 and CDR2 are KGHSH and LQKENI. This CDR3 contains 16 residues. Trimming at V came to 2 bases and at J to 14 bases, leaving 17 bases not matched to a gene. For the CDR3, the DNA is TGTGCCAGCTCACCATCGGCTCGGCAGGGGGGCGAGGGGCTGTTTTTT. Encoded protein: CASSPSARQGGEGLFF.

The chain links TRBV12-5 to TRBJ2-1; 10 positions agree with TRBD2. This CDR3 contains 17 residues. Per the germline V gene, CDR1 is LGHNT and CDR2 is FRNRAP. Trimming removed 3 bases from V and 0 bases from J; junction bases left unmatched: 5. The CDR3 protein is CASGFPSGRSSYNEQFF. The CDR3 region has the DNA TGTGCTAGTGGTTTTCCTAGCGGGAGAAGCTCCTACAATGAGCAGTTCTTC.

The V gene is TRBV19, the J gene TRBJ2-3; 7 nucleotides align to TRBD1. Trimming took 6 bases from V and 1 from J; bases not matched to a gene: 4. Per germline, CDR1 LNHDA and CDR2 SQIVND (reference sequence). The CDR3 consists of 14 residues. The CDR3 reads CASSWDRRTDTQYF. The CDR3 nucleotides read TGTGCCAGTAGCTGGGACAGACGCACAGATACGCAGTATTTT.